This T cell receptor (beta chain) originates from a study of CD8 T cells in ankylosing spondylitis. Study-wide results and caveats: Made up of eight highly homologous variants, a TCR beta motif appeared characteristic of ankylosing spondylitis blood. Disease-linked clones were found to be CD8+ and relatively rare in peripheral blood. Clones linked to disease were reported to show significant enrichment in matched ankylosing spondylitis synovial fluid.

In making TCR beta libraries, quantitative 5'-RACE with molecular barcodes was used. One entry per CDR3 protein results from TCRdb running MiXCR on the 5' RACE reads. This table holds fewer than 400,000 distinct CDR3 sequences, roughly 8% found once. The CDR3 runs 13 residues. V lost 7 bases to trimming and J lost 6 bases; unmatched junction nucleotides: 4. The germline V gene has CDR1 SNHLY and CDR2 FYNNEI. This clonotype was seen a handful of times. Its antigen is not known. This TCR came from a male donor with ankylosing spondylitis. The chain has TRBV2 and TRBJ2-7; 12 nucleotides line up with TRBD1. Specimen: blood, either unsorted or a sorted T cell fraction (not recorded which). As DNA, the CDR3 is TGTGCCAGCACCGGGGACAGGGGGCGCGAGCAGTACTTC. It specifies CASTGDRGREQYF. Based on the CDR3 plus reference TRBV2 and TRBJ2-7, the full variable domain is EPEVTQTPSHQVTQMGQEVILRCVPISNHLYFYWYRQILGQKVEFLVSFYNNEISEKSEIFDDQFSVERPDGSNFTLKIRSTKLEDSAMYFCASTGDRGREQYFGPGTRLTVT.